The subject of this entry is one T cell receptor beta chain. Its antigen is not known. Pooled samples include second doses given at about 4 or 12 weeks. The data stem from a study of T cell responses to AZD1222 COVID-19 vaccine. Germline values: CDR1 MDHEN, CDR2 SYDVKM. Deletions cut 4 bases from V and 7 bases from J, with 11 bases between. The CDR3 covers 12 residues. Overall study findings and caveats: Most donors were white British, females outnumbered males, and clonal diversity was possibly underestimated. Researchers report vaccine-associated CD4 TCRs spanning spike, with dominance at 160-218 and 743-854. Seropositive at baseline were only a handful of AZD1222 recipients.

Sequencing used immunoSEQ multiplex PCR; TCRdb keeps in-frame clones, though not all of them. The data show approximately 91,000 clones, around 90% seen once. The chain combines TRBV28 with TRBJ2-7; the D is unclear. The TCR sequence derives from an adult who received the AZD1222 COVID-19 vaccine. The sample here was peripheral blood, taken 28 days after the second AZD1222 dose. The CDR3 here is CASSSPQGEQYF. CDR3 DNA sequence: TGTGCCAGCAGTTCCCCCCAAGGTGAGCAGTACTTC. Variable domain in full (rest from reference TRBV28 and TRBJ2-7): DVKVTQSSRYLVKRTGEKVFLECVQDMDHENMFWYRQDPGLGLRLIYFSYDVKMKEKGDIPEGYSVSREKKERFSLILESASTNQTSMYLCASSSPQGEQYFGPGTRLTVT.